One and the same sample provided the 7 T cell receptor beta chains below, sequenced in a study of Graves' ophthalmopathy and Graves' hyperthyroidism. Amplified TCR beta CDR3 regions were obtained using RNA transcripts as template. Investigators did first-round RT-PCR with HTBI primers, then second-round multiplex PCR. From the multiplex PCR reads, TCRdb called clonotypes with MiXCR, one entry per CDR3 protein. The sample shows some 750,000 distinct CDR3 sequences, 35% to 50% of them seen only once. Sequencing used peripheral blood. These receptors all come from an adult man with Graves' ophthalmopathy.

The V gene is TRBV29-1, the J gene TRBJ2-7, with D unclear. CDR3 length: 14 amino acids. Per the germline V gene, CDR1 is SQVTM and CDR2 is ANQGSEA. The ends were cut back, 2 bases at V and 0 bases at J, with 11 bases in the middle. The CDR3 sequence: CSVEMGRNSYEQYF. The DNA for the CDR3 is TGCAGCGTTGAAATGGGCAGAAACTCCTACGAGCAGTACTTC.

This clonotype was counted ten times or more. The J gene is TRBJ2-5, the V gene TRBV29-1, with D maybe TRBD1 (5 bases). Trimming shortened V by 4 bases and J by 3 bases, and 12 bases separated the two germline ends. CDR3 length: 13 residues. Germline loops: CDR1 SQVTM, CDR2 ANQGSEA. CDR3 region: CSVGSRVEETQYF. CDR3 nucleotides: TGCAGCGTTGGTTCCAGGGTGGAAGAGACCCAGTACTTC.

As concerns this clonotype: Possible read error: a much larger clone is one base away. Since the CDR3 does not end with the conserved phenylalanine or tryptophan, this likely comes from a read error. The chain uses TRBV24-1 and TRBJ2-7; TRBD1 aligns across 7 bases. Germline V gene lookup returns CDR1 KGHDR and CDR2 SFDVKD. The CDR3 extends over 15 amino acids. V was pared by 3 bases and J by 5 bases, with 9 bases of the junction left unmatched. The CDR3 spells CATSDADRKDNEQYI. The DNA for the CDR3 is TGTGCCACCAGTGATGCGGACAGGAAGGACAACGAGCAGTACATC.

The V and J genes are TRBV11-1 and TRBJ1-1; D perhaps matches TRBD1 (5 bases). This CDR3 is 14 amino acids long. Germline V gene data show CDR1 as SGHAT and CDR2 as FQDESV (reference sequence). Trimming shortened V by 2 bases and J by 7 bases, and 14 bases separated the two germline ends. CDR3 in amino acids: CASSLRSGGGEAFF. The CDR3 DNA reads as TGTGCCAGCAGCTTAAGATCGGGTGGGGGTGAAGCTTTCTTT. The complete variable domain, with remaining parts taken from reference TRBV11-1 and TRBJ1-1, reads EAEVAQSPRYKITEKSQAVAFWCDPISGHATLYWYRQILGQGPELLVQFQDESVVDDSQLPKDRFSAERLKGVDSTLKIQPAELGDSAMYLCASSLRSGGGEAFFGQGTRLTVV.

This clonotype occurred many times. This chain connects TRBV2 to TRBJ2-5; D ambiguous. Germline values: CDR1 SNHLY, CDR2 FYNNEI. The CDR3 loop spans 13 amino acids. The ends were cut back, 3 bases at V and 1 base at J, with 6 bases in the middle. The CDR3 sequence is CASSDGPQETQYF. The CDR3 DNA reads TGTGCCAGCAGTGATGGGCCCCAAGAGACCCAGTACTTC.

The chain joins TRBV29-1 to TRBJ1-2; unclear D gene. The germline V gene has CDR1 SQVTM and CDR2 ANQGSEA. V gave up 5 bases and J gave up 11 bases, with 15 bases separating them. This CDR3 has 11 amino acids. For the CDR3, the DNA is TGCAGCGTTACCTTCGGCACTGGTTACACCTTC. It yields the protein CSVTFGTGYTF. The whole variable domain, filled in from reference TRBV29-1 and TRBJ1-2, reads SAVISQKPSRDICQRGTSLTIQCQVDSQVTMMFWYRQQPGQSLTLIATANQGSEATYESGFVIDKFPISRPNLTFSTLTVSNMSPEDSSIYLCSVTFGTGYTFGSGTRLTVV.

This clonotype showed up just a few times. This chain uses TRBV2 with TRBJ1-1; no firm D call. This CDR3 has 16 residues. Germline-derived CDR1 and CDR2 are SNHLY and FYNNEI. V lost 5 bases and J 1 base, leaving 17 bases between the germline ends. CDR3 residues: CASSIGRNYRNTEAFF. CDR3 bases: TGTGCCAGCAGTATAGGACGGAACTATCGGAACACTGAAGCTTTCTTT. Full variable domain (outside the CDR3, taken from reference TRBV2 and TRBJ1-1): EPEVTQTPSHQVTQMGQEVILRCVPISNHLYFYWYRQILGQKVEFLVSFYNNEISEKSEIFDDQFSVERPDGSNFTLKIRSTKLEDSAMYFCASSIGRNYRNTEAFFGQGTRLTVV.